These 6 T cell receptor beta chains were all obtained from the same sample, sequenced in a study of shared clonotypes between healthy human individuals (dated by TCRdb to the early 2020s). The library was produced with the immunoSEQ multiplex PCR assay. The immuneACCESS repertoire file appears here via TCRdb, limited to in-frame rearrangements. These files lack a portion of the clones; in checked studies, under half of the deficit traces to unresolved V genes, and the cause of the others is not known. This sample is represented by approximately 2.5 million clones; more than 80% of them were singletons. Over 0.12% of the sample comes from the top ten. The sequencing input was naive CD4+ T cells sorted from blood. In light of the paper, this sample's cell subset or site label describes: CD45RA+ positively selected. Receptors originate from a man aged 18 to 29 in good health.

The rearrangement links TRBV11-2 to TRBJ2-7; the D gene is possibly TRBD2 (6 bases). The V end lost 7 bases, the J end lost 3 bases, and 16 bases lay between the germline ends. The CDR3 covers 14 residues. The germline gives CDR1 SGHAT, CDR2 FQNNGV. The CDR3 region is CASNQLAGSYEQYF. CDR3 nucleotides: TGTGCCAGCAATCAACTGGCGGGGAGCTACGAGCAGTACTTC.

On this clone itself: Other DNA sequences in this sample translate to the same CDR3. The chain couples TRBV5-1 to TRBJ2-5; TRBD1 matches 7 bases. The trim removed 4 bases at V and 4 bases at J, leaving 4 bases unmatched. Germline values: CDR1 SGHRS, CDR2 YFSETQ. The CDR3 length is 13 residues. CDR3 DNA sequence: TGCGCCAGCAGCCCCTCAGGGGGAGAGACCCAGTACTTC. This encodes CASSPSGGETQYF.

This clone was counted a single time. The J gene is TRBJ2-1, the V gene TRBV5-1; tentatively, D is TRBD2 (6 bases). The CDR3 runs 11 residues. From germline, CDR1 is SGHRS and CDR2 YFSETQ. Trimming shortened V by 7 bases and J by 15 bases, and 17 bases separated the two germline ends. The CDR3 loop is CASAEGPDRFF. CDR3 bases: TGCGCCAGCGCGGAGGGGCCCGATAGGTTCTTC.

The chain links TRBV19 to TRBJ2-3; TRBD1 agrees at 9 bases. V trimming: 4 bases; J trimming: 5 bases; junction bases outside the gene matches: 7. CDR1 is LNHDA, CDR2 SQIVND, per germline (reference sequence). This CDR3 contains 15 residues. CDR3 nucleotide sequence: TGTGCCAGTAGTACCACACAGGGGGCGGGAGATACGCAGTATTTT. Its protein product is CASSTTQGAGDTQYF.

This clone was observed once. The V gene is TRBV15, the J gene TRBJ2-5, with 9 bases aligning to TRBD2. CDR1 is LNHNV, CDR2 YYDKDF, per germline (reference sequence). The length of the CDR3 is 16 residues. Germline trimming cut 1 base from V and 3 bases from J; bases unmatched to any gene: 6. CDR3 in amino acids: CATSRGSSGSKETQYF. CDR3 DNA sequence: TGTGCCACCAGCAGAGGTAGTAGCGGGAGCAAAGAGACCCAGTACTTC.

The J gene is TRBJ2-3, the V gene TRBV5-1, with unresolved D. There are 15 residues in the CDR3. Trimming stripped 0 bases from V and 2 bases from J, with 10 bases between. Germline V lookup: CDR1 SGHRS, CDR2 YFSETQ. This chain's CDR3 is CASSLGSETTDTQYF. CDR3 bases: TGCGCCAGCAGCTTGGGCAGCGAAACCACAGATACGCAGTATTTT.